Shown below are 15 T cell receptor beta chains from a single sample sequenced in a study of blood T cell repertoires in COVID-19. Clones were read by immunoSEQ multiplex PCR, and TCRdb kept only the in-frame ones, dropping some. The table has a few hundred thousand clones, roughly 87% seen once. The specimen sequenced was PBMCs or T cells enriched from blood (not recorded which). The receptor source for this set is a woman younger than 45 who had recovered from COVID-19.

This sequence joins TRBV13 and TRBJ2-1; TRBD2 might be the D (5 bases). V was pared by 2 bases and J by 5 bases, with 13 bases between. The CDR3 spans 15 residues. Germline V CDR1 and CDR2: PRHDT, FYEKMQ (reference sequence). The CDR3 region is CASSLRGTRDNEQFF. In DNA form, the CDR3 reads TGTGCCAGCAGCTTAAGAGGAACTAGGGACAATGAGCAGTTCTTC.

V and J are TRBV5-1 and TRBJ2-3; D not resolved. This CDR3 comprises 15 residues. The germline CDR1 and CDR2 sequences are SGHRS and YFSETQ. The ends were cut back, 0 bases at V and 3 bases at J, with 11 bases in the middle. In DNA form, the CDR3 reads TGCGCCAGCAGCTTGGAAGCCCCTCCGACAGATACGCAGTATTTT. This codes for CASSLEAPPTDTQYF. Full variable domain (rest looked up from reference TRBV5-1 and TRBJ2-3): KAGVTQTPRYLIKTRGQQVTLSCSPISGHRSVSWYQQTPGQGLQFLFEYFSETQRNKGNFPGRFSGRQFSNSRSEMNVSTLELGDSALYLCASSLEAPPTDTQYFGPGTRLTVL.

V usage is TRBV7-9 and J usage is TRBJ1-1; 11 nucleotides match TRBD1. V was pared by 4 bases and J by 6 bases, with 10 bases of the junction left unmatched. Germline lookup yields CDR1 SEHNR and CDR2 FQNEAQ (reference sequence). This CDR3 has 16 amino acids. CDR3 residues: CASSSTTGTGGAEAFF. The CDR3 DNA reads TGTGCCAGCAGCTCAACTACAGGGACAGGGGGGGCTGAAGCTTTCTTT.

The chain links TRBV24-1 to TRBJ2-2; 7 bases align to TRBD1. The germline CDR1 and CDR2 sequences are KGHDR and SFDVKD. The CDR3 runs to 14 residues. Trimming took 5 bases from V and 6 from J; bases not matched to a gene: 5. The CDR3 sequence is CATSVLQGPGELFF. The CDR3 DNA sequence: TGTGCCACCAGTGTTCTACAGGGGCCCGGGGAGCTGTTTTTT.

The V call is TRBV6-2 or TRBV6-3, the J call TRBJ2-7; the D is unclear. Germline V gives CDR1 MNHEY, CDR2 SVGEGT. V was clipped by 2 bases and J by 2 bases, with 7 bases between them. The CDR3 is 13 amino acids. The CDR3 protein is CASSYQLTYEQYF. In nucleotides, the CDR3 is TGTGCCAGCAGTTACCAGTTAACCTACGAGCAGTACTTC.

This chain connects TRBV7-2 to TRBJ2-1; 8 bases are shared with TRBD2. CDR3 length equals 15 residues. Germline CDR1 SGHTA, CDR2 FQGNSA. Unmatched junction bases numbered 6, after V lost 1 base and J lost 7 bases. CDR3 bases: TGTGCCAGCAGCTTAGAGATAGCGGGAAGGAATGAGCAGTTCTTC. Translated: CASSLEIAGRNEQFF. The whole variable domain, remainder taken from reference TRBV7-2 and TRBJ2-1, is GAGVSQSPSNKVTEKGKDVELRCDPISGHTALYWYRQSLGQGLEFLIYFQGNSAPDKSGLPSDRFSAERTGGSVSTLTIQRTQQEDSAVYLCASSLEIAGRNEQFFGPGTRLTVL.

With respect to this clone: The same CDR3 also results from other DNA sequences found in this sample. V gene TRBV28 combines with J gene TRBJ2-7; 9 positions match TRBD1. The J segment lost 3 bases and the V segment lost 6 bases, leaving 3 bases of the junction unmatched. The CDR3 loop spans 13 amino acids. Germline loops: CDR1 MDHEN, CDR2 SYDVKM. CDR3 sequence reads: CASSSGQGYEQYF. The CDR3 DNA sequence: TGTGCCAGCAGCTCGGGACAGGGCTACGAGCAGTACTTC.

J is TRBJ1-1 and V is TRBV30, with 7 nucleotides matching TRBD1. In germline, CDR1 is GTSNPN, CDR2 SVGIG (reference sequence). The trim removed 0 bases at V and 1 base at J, leaving 2 bases unmatched. The CDR3 length is 14 residues. CDR3 DNA sequence: TGTGCCTGGAGTGTCGGGACAGCGAACACTGAAGCTTTCTTT. Its protein product is CAWSVGTANTEAFF.

This chain's CDR3 is CASSPRTSTDTQYF. The CDR3 DNA is TGTGCCAGTAGTCCCCGGACTAGCACAGATACGCAGTATTTT. The V call is TRBV19, the J call TRBJ2-3, with D perhaps TRBD2 (5 bases). With 5 bases removed from V and 0 bases from J, the gap between germline ends came to 9 bases. The CDR3 spans 14 residues. CDR1 and CDR2 (germline): LNHDA, SQIVND (reference sequence).

The V call is TRBV30, the J call TRBJ2-3, with 8 nucleotides matching TRBD1. This CDR3 is 14 amino acids long. After removal of 6 bases from V and 0 bases from J, the junction contained 5 bases not matched to a gene. Germline V gives CDR1 GTSNPN, CDR2 SVGIG (reference sequence). The CDR3: CACPTGASTDTQYF. CDR3 DNA: TGTGCCTGCCCGACAGGGGCTAGCACAGATACGCAGTATTTT.

The V call is TRBV3-1 (or the pseudogene TRBV3-2), the J call TRBJ2-7; TRBD2 matches at 9 bases. The CDR3 runs to 16 residues. CDR1 and CDR2 (germline): LGHDT, YNNKEL (reference sequence). J gave up 6 bases and V 0 bases, and 9 bases lay outside the gene matches. The CDR3 sequence: CASSQDLGTSRGEQYF. CDR3 nucleotides: TGTGCCAGCAGCCAAGATCTTGGGACTAGCCGGGGCGAGCAGTACTTC.

The J gene is TRBJ2-5, the V gene TRBV7-3, with 7 bases identical to TRBD1. V was pared by 6 bases and J by 5 bases, with 6 bases of the junction left unmatched. CDR3 length: 13 amino acids. Germline assignment: CDR1 SGHTA and CDR2 FQGTGA. CDR3: CASRTGLCETQYF. In DNA form, the CDR3 reads TGTGCCAGCAGGACAGGGCTGTGCGAGACCCAGTACTTC.

V gene TRBV16 combines with J gene TRBJ1-5; 11 bases align to TRBD1. The CDR3 length is 17 residues. V shed 0 bases and J 5 bases; nucleotides not matched to a gene: 6. Germline V gene data show CDR1 as KGHSY and CDR2 as FQNENV. This CDR3 is CASSQSSGQGAHQPQHF. CDR3 DNA sequence: TGTGCCAGCAGCCAATCCTCCGGACAGGGGGCGCATCAGCCCCAGCATTTT.

The V gene is TRBV6-5, the J gene TRBJ2-7, with D unclear. CDR1 and CDR2 from the germline V gene are MNHEY and SVGAGI. V dropped 7 bases and J dropped 4 bases, with 5 bases sitting between them. The CDR3 is made up of 10 amino acids. This CDR3 is CASNKYEQYF. The CDR3 DNA reads as TGTGCCAGCAACAAATACGAGCAGTACTTC.

V and J are TRBV9 and TRBJ2-5, with D possibly TRBD1 on 5 matching bases. The CDR3 has 15 residues. V gave up 0 bases and J gave up 2 bases, with 11 bases separating them. Germline V gives CDR1 SGDLS, CDR2 YYNGEE. The CDR3 sequence is CASSVGGRPQETQYF. CDR3 coding DNA: TGTGCCAGCAGCGTAGGGGGCAGGCCACAAGAGACCCAGTACTTC.